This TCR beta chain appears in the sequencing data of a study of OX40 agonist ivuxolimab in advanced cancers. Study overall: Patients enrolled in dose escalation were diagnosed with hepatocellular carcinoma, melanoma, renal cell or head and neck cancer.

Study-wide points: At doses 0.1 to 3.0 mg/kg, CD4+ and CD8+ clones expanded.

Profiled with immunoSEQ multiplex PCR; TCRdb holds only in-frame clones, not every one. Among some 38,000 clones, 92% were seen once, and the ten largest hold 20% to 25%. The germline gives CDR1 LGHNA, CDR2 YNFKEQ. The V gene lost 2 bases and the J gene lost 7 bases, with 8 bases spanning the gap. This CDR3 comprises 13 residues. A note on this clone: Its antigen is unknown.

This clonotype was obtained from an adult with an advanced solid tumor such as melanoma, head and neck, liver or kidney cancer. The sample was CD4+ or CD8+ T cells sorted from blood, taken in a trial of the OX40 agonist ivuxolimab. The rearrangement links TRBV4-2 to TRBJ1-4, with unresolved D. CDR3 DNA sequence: TGTGCCAGCAGCCAACGGGAAGGTGAAAAACTGTTTTTT. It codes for CASSQREGEKLFF.